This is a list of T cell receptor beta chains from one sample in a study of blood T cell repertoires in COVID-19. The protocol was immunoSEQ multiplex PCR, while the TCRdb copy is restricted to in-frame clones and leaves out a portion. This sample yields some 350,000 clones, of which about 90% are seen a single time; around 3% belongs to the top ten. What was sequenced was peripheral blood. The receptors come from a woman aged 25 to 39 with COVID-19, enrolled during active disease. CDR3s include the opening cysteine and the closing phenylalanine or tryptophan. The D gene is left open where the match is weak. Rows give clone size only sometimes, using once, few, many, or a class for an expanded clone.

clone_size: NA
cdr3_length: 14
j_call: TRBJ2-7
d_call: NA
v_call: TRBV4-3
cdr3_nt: TGCGCCAGCAGCCAAGGGACAGTCAGCTACGAGCAGTACTTC
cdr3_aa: CASSQGTVSYEQYF

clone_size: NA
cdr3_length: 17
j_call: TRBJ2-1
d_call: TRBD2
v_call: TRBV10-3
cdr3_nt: TGTGCCATCAGAGACGACTTGACTAGCGGGGGTCACAATGAGCAGTTCTTC
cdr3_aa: CAIRDDLTSGGHNEQFF

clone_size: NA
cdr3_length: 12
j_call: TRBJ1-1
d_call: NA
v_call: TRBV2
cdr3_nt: TGTGCCCTCTCGGGTTCAGTAACTGAAGCTTTCTTT
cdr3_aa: CALSGSVTEAFF

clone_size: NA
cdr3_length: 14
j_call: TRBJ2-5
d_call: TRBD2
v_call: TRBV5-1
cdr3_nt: TGCGCCAGCAGCTTGGGGAGCGGGGGTGAGACCCAGTACTTC
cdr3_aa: CASSLGSGGETQYF

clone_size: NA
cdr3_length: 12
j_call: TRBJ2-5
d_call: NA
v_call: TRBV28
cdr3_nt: TGTGCCAGCAGTCCCGCGTTAGAGACCCAGTACTTC
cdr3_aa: CASSPALETQYF

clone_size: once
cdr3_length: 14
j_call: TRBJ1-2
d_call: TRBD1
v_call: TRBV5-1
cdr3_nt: TGCGCCAGCAGCTTGAGGGACAGGGCCGGGGGCTACACCTTC
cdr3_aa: CASSLRDRAGGYTF

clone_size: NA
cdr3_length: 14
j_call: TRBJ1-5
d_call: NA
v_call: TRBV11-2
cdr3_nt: TGTGCCAGCAGCTTAGGGCAGTACAATCAGCCCCAGCATTTT
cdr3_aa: CASSLGQYNQPQHF

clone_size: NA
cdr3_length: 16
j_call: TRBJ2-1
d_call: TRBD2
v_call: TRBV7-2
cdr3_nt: TGTGCCAGCAGCTTAGGGACTAGCGGGATATTGAATGAGCAGTTCTTC
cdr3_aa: CASSLGTSGILNEQFF

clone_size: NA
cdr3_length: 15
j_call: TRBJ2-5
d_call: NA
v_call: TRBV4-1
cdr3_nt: TGCGCCAGCAGCCAAGATCGTCCGGGACAAGAGACCCAGTACTTC
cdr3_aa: CASSQDRPGQETQYF

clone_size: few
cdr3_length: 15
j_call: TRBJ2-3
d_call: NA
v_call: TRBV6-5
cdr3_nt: TGTGCCAGCAAACCACGGGGGGCTAGCACAGATACGCAGTATTTT
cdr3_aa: CASKPRGASTDTQYF

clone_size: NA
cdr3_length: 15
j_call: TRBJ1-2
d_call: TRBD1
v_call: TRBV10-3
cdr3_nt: TGTGCCATCAGTGAGTCAACAGGGGGCGGCGATGGCTACACCTTC
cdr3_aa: CAISESTGGGDGYTF

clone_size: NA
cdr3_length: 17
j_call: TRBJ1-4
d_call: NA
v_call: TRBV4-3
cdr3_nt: TGCGCCAGCAGCCAAGGCGGGGGAAAAGGGGGGAGCGAAAAACTGTTTTTT
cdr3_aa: CASSQGGGKGGSEKLFF

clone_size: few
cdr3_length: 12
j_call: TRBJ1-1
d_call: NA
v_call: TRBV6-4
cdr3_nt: TGTGCCAGCAGTGACAGGAGGGGTGAAGCTTTCTTT
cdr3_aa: CASSDRRGEAFF

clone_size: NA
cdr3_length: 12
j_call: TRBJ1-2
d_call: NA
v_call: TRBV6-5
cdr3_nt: TGTGCCAGCCGAGGCGCGAGAAATGGCTACACCTTC
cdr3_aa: CASRGARNGYTF

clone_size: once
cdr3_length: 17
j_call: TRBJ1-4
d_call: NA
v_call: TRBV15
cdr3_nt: TGTGCCACCAGCAGAGGGGAGGAGTATGCAACTAATGAAAAACTGTTTTTT
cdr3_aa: CATSRGEEYATNEKLFF

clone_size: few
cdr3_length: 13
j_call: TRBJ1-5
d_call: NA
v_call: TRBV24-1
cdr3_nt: TGTGCCACCAGTGATTTTAACGGTCAGCCCCAGCATTTT
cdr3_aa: CATSDFNGQPQHF

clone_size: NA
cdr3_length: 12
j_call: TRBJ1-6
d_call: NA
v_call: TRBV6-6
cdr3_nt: TGTGCCAGCAGTTCCATTAATTCACCCCTCCACTTT
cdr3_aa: CASSSINSPLHF

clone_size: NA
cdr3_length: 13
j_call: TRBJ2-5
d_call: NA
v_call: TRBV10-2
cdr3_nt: TGCGCCAGCAGTGAGGCCGCGCAAGAGACCCAGTACTTC
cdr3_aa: CASSEAAQETQYF

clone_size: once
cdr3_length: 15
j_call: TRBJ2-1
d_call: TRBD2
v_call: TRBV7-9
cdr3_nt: TGTGCCAGCAGCCCCAAAGCGGGGGGATCTAATGAGCAGTTCTTC
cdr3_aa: CASSPKAGGSNEQFF

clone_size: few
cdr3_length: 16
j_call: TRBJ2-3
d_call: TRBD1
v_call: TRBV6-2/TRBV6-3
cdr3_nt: TGTGCCAGCAGCCGAGGGGACAGGGGGCAAGGAGATACGCAGTATTTT
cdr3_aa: CASSRGDRGQGDTQYF

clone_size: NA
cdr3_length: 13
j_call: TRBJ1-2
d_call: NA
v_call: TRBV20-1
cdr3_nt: TGCAGTGCTAGTTCTGGAGACTACTATGGCTACACCTTC
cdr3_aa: CSASSGDYYGYTF

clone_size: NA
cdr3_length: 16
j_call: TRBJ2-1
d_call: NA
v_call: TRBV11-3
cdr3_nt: TGTGCCAGCAGCTTAACTGGTCTAGGGGGGGACAATGAGCAGTTCTTC
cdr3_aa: CASSLTGLGGDNEQFF

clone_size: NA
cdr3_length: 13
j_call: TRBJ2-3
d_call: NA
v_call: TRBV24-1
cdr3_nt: TGTGCCACCAGGGGCCAGATCGCAGATACGCAGTATTTT
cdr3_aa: CATRGQIADTQYF

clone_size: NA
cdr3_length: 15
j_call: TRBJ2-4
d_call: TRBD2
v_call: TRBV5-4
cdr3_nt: TGTGCCAGCAGCTTGGGGAATAGCGGGGGTGACATTCAGTACTTC
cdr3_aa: CASSLGNSGGDIQYF

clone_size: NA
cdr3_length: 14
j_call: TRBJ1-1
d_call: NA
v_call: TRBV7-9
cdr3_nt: TGTGCCAGCAGCTTAGACGTTCGGGACACTGAAGCTTTCTTT
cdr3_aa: CASSLDVRDTEAFF

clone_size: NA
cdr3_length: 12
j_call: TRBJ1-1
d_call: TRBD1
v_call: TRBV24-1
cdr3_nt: TGTGCCACCAGTGATTATACAGGGGCGGCTTTCTTT
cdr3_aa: CATSDYTGAAFF

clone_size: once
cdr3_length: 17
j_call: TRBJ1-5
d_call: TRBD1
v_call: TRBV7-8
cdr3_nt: TGTGCCAGCAGCTTAGAGAGGACAGGCAACCCCAATCAGCCCCAGCATTTT
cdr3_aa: CASSLERTGNPNQPQHF

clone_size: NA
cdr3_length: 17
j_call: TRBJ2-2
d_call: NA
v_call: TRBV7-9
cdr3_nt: TGTGCCAGCAGCTTATTAGGGGGCGCGGGACGACCCGGGGAGCTGTTTTTT
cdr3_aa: CASSLLGGAGRPGELFF

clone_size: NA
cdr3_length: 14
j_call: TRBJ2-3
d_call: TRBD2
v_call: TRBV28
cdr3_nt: TGTGCCAGCAGGAGCGGGGCAAGCACAGATACGCAGTATTTT
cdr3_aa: CASRSGASTDTQYF

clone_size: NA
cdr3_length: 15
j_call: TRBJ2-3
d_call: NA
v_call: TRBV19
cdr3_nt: TGTGCCAGTAGTATTACAGGGTGGGGAGTAGATACGCAGTATTTT
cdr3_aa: CASSITGWGVDTQYF

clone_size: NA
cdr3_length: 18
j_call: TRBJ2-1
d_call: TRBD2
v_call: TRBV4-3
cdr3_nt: TGCGCCAGCAGCCAAGACCCACCCGGGTTAGCGGGGAGGAATGAGCAGTTCTTC
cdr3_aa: CASSQDPPGLAGRNEQFF

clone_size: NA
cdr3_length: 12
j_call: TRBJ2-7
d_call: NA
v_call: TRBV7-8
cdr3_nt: TGTGCCAGCAGCCGTCCAGGTCTCGAGCAGTACTTC
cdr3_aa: CASSRPGLEQYF

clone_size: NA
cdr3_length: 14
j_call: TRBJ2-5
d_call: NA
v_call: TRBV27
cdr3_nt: TGTGCCAGCAGTTTATCGATCGGCGGGGAGACCCAGTACTTC
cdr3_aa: CASSLSIGGETQYF

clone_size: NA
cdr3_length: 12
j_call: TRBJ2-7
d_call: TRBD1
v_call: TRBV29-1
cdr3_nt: TGCAGCGTTGGGGACAGGGGCTACGAGCAGTACTTC
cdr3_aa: CSVGDRGYEQYF

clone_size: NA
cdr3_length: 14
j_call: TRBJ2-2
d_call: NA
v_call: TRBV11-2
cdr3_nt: TGTGCCAGCAGCTTTTCCAGTAACACCGGGGAGCTGTTTTTT
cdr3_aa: CASSFSSNTGELFF

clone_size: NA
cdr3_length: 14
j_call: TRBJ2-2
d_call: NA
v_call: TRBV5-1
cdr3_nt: TGCGCCAGCAGCGGGACACACAACACCGGGGAGCTGTTTTTT
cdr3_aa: CASSGTHNTGELFF

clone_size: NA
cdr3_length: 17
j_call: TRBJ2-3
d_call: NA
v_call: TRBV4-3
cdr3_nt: TGCGCCAGCAGCCTTCAACGGGGAGAAGCTAGCACAGATACGCAGTATTTT
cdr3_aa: CASSLQRGEASTDTQYF

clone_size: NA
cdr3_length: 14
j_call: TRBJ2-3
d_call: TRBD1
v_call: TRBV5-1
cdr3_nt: TGCGCCAGCAGCTTACAGCCCAGGGGGGATACGCAGTATTTT
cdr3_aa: CASSLQPRGDTQYF